This section outlines one T cell receptor beta chain sequence together with its context. The length of the CDR3 is 14 residues. The germline V gene encodes CDR1 SGDLS and CDR2 YYNGEE. V lost 2 bases and J lost 0, with 8 bases in between. This sample is part of a study of blood T cell repertoires in COVID-19. The wider study: PBMCs, B-cell-depleted T cells, or T cells were the source of the cDNA or gDNA that made up the material.

Those enrolled in Seattle joined during active infection and were followed longitudinally afterward. Original data processing: Reference gene primer amplification yielded estimated nucleated cell counts. Method: immunoSEQ multiplex PCR; TCRdb's copy keeps in-frame clones and lacks some. The DNA gave D and trimming, while V, J and clone size come from that table. The table includes 330,000 or so clones, about 91% detected once. The chain carries TRBV9 and TRBJ1-1; a possible D gene is TRBD1 (5 bases). The sample taken for sequencing was peripheral blood. The source of this sequence is a man aged 25 to 40 with COVID-19, enrolled during active disease. CDR3 coding DNA: TGTGCCAGCAGCGTGGACAATGTGAACACTGAAGCTTTCTTT. It specifies CASSVDNVNTEAFF.